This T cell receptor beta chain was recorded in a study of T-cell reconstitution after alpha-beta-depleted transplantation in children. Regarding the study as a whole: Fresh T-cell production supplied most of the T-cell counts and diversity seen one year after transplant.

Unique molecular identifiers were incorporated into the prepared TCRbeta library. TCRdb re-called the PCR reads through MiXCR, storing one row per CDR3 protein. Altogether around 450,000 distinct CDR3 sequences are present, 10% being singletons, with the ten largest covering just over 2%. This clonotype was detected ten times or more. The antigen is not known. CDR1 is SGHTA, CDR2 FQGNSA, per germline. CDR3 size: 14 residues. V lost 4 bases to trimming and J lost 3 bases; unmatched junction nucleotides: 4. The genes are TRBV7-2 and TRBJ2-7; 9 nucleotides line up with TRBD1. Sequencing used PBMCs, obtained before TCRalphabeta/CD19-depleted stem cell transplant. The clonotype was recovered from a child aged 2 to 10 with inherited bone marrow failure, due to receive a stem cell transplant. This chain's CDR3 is CASSYRGLSYEQYF. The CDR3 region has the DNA TGTGCCAGCAGCTACAGGGGGCTGAGCTACGAGCAGTACTTC.